The source of this T cell receptor (beta chain) is a study of shared clonotypes between healthy human individuals (dated by TCRdb to the early 2020s). In the study overall: The cohort comprised two women and a few men aged 18 to 49 years. Between about 0.85 and 10 billion PBMCs per donor were obtained by leukapheresis. To estimate repertoire size and how much clonotypes are shared between individuals, the study performed deep sequencing of blood TCR repertoires from a few healthy adults. To increase sequencing depth and limit assay-specific biases, TCR repertoire library preparation and sequencing were carried out by different laboratories using diverse techniques. For each donor, CD4 naive and CD4 memory were each given three plates, CD8 naive was given two plates, and CD8 memory was given one plate. General conclusions and limits of the study: Sharing across several donors was observed for approximately 4.6% of naive CD4, 3.5% of naive CD8, around 2.5% of memory CD4, and approximately 0.41% of memory CD8 clonotypes. Based on pairwise subsampling, the degree of clonotype sharing among donors was expected to be affected by sequencing depth. The small number of donors limited the genetic and exposure-history diversity represented. Larger estimated clonotype richness was generally found for naive subsets than for memory subsets. Even with the large sequencing depth, rarefaction of the sorted-subset datasets indicated that sequencing was incomplete. Only blood was sampled, and tissue TCR repertoires likely differ from those in blood. Clonotypes shared by all four sorted-subset donors showed higher generation probabilities than non-shared clonotypes.

V is cut back by 3 bases and J by 4 bases, with 3 bases in the junction unmatched. The CDR3 runs 14 residues from the cysteine to the phenylalanine. Left in the record is the CDR3 DNA by itself, 42 bases read in frame from the first base. The germline V gene (reference sequence) supplies CDR1 LNHNV and CDR2 YYDKDF. Using the deep immunoSEQ assay, multiplex PCR amplified TCR CDR3 regions from genomic DNA. For each cell subset, the extracted genomic DNA was distributed evenly across all wells of several immunoSEQ 96-well plates, and each plate served as one replicate. For sorted subsets, about 210 ng of genomic DNA, equivalent to 25,000 to 35,000 T cell genomes, went into each replicate PCR. Purified libraries were quantified with a Qubit 3.0 fluorometer, sized on a Bioanalyzer 2100, and re-quantified with the KAPA Library Quantification kit. A separate single-read 150-cycle Illumina NextSeq 550 flow cell was used to sequence each immunoSEQ 96-well plate. The source study handled its data this way. Because the immunoSEQ output included only junctional sequences and no quality scores, the filtering could not be the same as the filtering used for full-length reads. To assign V/J genes and CDR3, sequences were annotated against IMGT germline references using PyIR, a Python wrapper for IgBLAST v1.9. Reads were filtered out if the reads had weak V/J assignments (E-value above 1e-6), no CDR3, stop codons, out-of-frame junctions, or ambiguous translated residues. V3J clonotypes were defined as sequences sharing an identical inferred V gene, J gene, and CDR3 amino acid sequence. The percentage overlap between two repertoires was calculated by dividing the number of shared unique clonotypes by the size of the smaller repertoire. Repertoire richness was assessed with RTK rarefaction, the Chao1 estimator, and Recon v2.1 estimates of unobserved clonotypes. Generation probabilities were computed with OLGA for all TCRbeta clonotypes obtained by the gDNA method from four donors. Drawn from immuneACCESS, this table holds only the in-frame rearrangements with V and J called that TCRdb kept. Clones are partly lost; checked studies trace under half to an unresolved V gene and leave the rest unexplained. V and J calls and clone size are given by that table; D and trimming were obtained from the DNA. Counted in this sample were 650,000 to 750,000 clones; about two thirds of them appeared once. Of the sample, under 2% is held by the ten largest clones.

The donors were healthy, HIV-negative adults who had no recently reported acute infections or vaccinations. Only Caucasian adults living in Nashville, Tennessee, USA were represented among the donors. CD4+ T cells were enriched by magnetic negative selection, after which naive cells were positively selected on CD45RA and the negative fraction was taken as the memory subset. Blood was collected by leukapheresis, and PBMCs were isolated by Ficoll-Histopaque density gradient centrifugation and then cryopreserved in liquid nitrogen vapor phase. Analytical flow cytometry was used to check the purity and quantity of each magnetically sorted T cell population. Genomic DNA was isolated from every sorted fraction and measured by UV absorbance on a Nanodrop 2000c. As for this clone: Its specific antigen is unknown. The input lacks base qualities; no much larger clone sits a single base away.

Sequenced material: memory CD4+ T cells sorted from blood. Interpreted using the paper, the cell subset or site label stands for: CD45RA-negative fraction. The source of this sequence is a woman aged 25 to 45 in good health. The sequence links TRBV15 to TRBJ2-7; 10 middle bases align to TRBD1. The nucleotide sequence is given as TGTGCCACCAGCAGTGGACAGGGGGGGTACGAGCAGTACTTC. Its coded protein is CATSSGQGGYEQYF.